A selection of T cell receptor beta chains follows, all from one sample in a study of T cells expressing NK-cell markers. TCRdb reprocessed the 5' RACE reads and stores each CDR3 protein as one record, lacking DNA. The specimen's table records about 390,000 distinct CDR3 sequences. The sequencing input was blood T cells: a sorted CD56 or NKG2C T cell subset, CD4+ or CD8+ T cells, or bulk PBMC T cells (not recorded which). The receptors stem from a woman between 50 and 59 years old in good health. The CDR3 runs from the conserved cysteine through the conserved F or W. Each record gives: V gene, J gene, CDR3 protein.

V: TRBV25-1
J: TRBJ2-5
CDR3: CASSRGKQETQYF

V: TRBV24-1
J: TRBJ1-1
CDR3: CATSDSDLQGSSTEAFF

V: TRBV4-1
J: TRBJ2-3
CDR3: CASSLSGGRGDTQYF

V: TRBV4-1
J: TRBJ2-7
CDR3: CASSHPGTTGDEQYF

V: TRBV2
J: TRBJ2-3
CDR3: CASSLGLVATDTQYF

V: TRBV24-1
J: TRBJ2-1
CDR3: CATETGLAGRKSSYNEQFF

V: TRBV5-1
J: TRBJ1-1
CDR3: CASSYRQGNTEAFF

V: TRBV12-3/TRBV12-4
J: TRBJ2-2
CDR3: CASRGGTITGELFF

V: TRBV5-5
J: TRBJ2-7
CDR3: CASSSYRDNYEQYF

V: TRBV20-1
J: TRBJ2-1
CDR3: CSARDLGLAGYHEQFF

V: TRBV20-1
J: TRBJ2-3
CDR3: CSAGGRDVTDTQYF

V: TRBV25-1
J: TRBJ2-2
CDR3: CASSAHTGVGGELFF

V: TRBV6-5
J: TRBJ1-4
CDR3: CASSYSASSNEKLFF

V: TRBV7-9
J: TRBJ2-7
CDR3: CASESGTEQYF

V: TRBV6-5
J: TRBJ2-7
CDR3: CASSYIAGAYEQYF

V: TRBV10-2
J: TRBJ2-6
CDR3: CASSELTGTGANVLTF

V: TRBV20-1
J: TRBJ1-1
CDR3: CSAYRQQLNTEAFF

V: TRBV3-1
J: TRBJ2-1
CDR3: CASSPGLAGGITYNEQFF

V: TRBV7-3
J: TRBJ2-3
CDR3: CASSPLAGEDTDTQYF

V: TRBV7-9
J: TRBJ1-1
CDR3: CASSPGTGGSEAFF

V: TRBV20-1
J: TRBJ1-5
CDR3: CSASGGGQPQHF

V: TRBV12-3/TRBV12-4
J: TRBJ1-4
CDR3: CASGRGGSNEKLFF

V: TRBV3-1
J: TRBJ1-1
CDR3: CASSQGAGGIGYTEAFF

V: TRBV6-1
J: TRBJ2-6
CDR3: CASSDRGPLSGANVLTF

V: TRBV4-1
J: TRBJ2-1
CDR3: CASSQEGGRTHEQFF

V: TRBV29-1
J: TRBJ2-5
CDR3: CSVDRVFGETQYF

V: TRBV5-4
J: TRBJ2-2
CDR3: CASSSPGAPDTGELFF

V: TRBV30
J: TRBJ2-7
CDR3: CAWGLKQGYEQYF

V: TRBV18
J: TRBJ2-2
CDR3: CASSPAFWATGELFF

V: TRBV4-1
J: TRBJ2-1
CDR3: CASSDGLAGANEQFF

V: TRBV6-2/TRBV6-3
J: TRBJ2-2
CDR3: CASTRSSGRHTGELFF

V: TRBV12-3/TRBV12-4
J: TRBJ2-2
CDR3: CASSPGLSGTGELFF

V: TRBV25-1
J: TRBJ2-7
CDR3: CASASGQGNDEQYF

V: TRBV19
J: TRBJ2-5
CDR3: CASSRGQHPTETQYF

V: TRBV9
J: TRBJ2-1
CDR3: CASSVATGGRAFNEQFF

V: TRBV20-1
J: TRBJ1-6
CDR3: CSARDHQVPGAPLHF

V: TRBV19
J: TRBJ2-5
CDR3: CASSIGSPGTQGTQYF

V: TRBV6-5
J: TRBJ1-2
CDR3: CASSYLRTVKVGYTF

V: TRBV5-6
J: TRBJ2-3
CDR3: CASSLAGGGQDTQYF

V: TRBV5-1
J: TRBJ1-4
CDR3: CASSLTNEKLFF

V: TRBV20-1
J: TRBJ2-7
CDR3: CSARGEVMHEQYF

V: TRBV7-8
J: TRBJ1-4
CDR3: CASSLNSGSEEKLFF

V: TRBV11-3
J: TRBJ2-2
CDR3: CASRPRTGDTGELFF

V: TRBV4-1
J: TRBJ2-7
CDR3: CASSQRTGGVYEQYF

V: TRBV27
J: TRBJ2-1
CDR3: CASSLRLPTYNEQFF

V: TRBV12-3/TRBV12-4
J: TRBJ2-1
CDR3: CASSLGTSGYEQFF

V: TRBV7-9
J: TRBJ2-7
CDR3: CASSYRDRPYEQYF

V: TRBV5-1
J: TRBJ1-4
CDR3: CASSFGDRGSEKLFF

V: TRBV11-2
J: TRBJ1-1
CDR3: CASSLFHRGDTEAFF

V: TRBV20-1
J: TRBJ2-2
CDR3: CSARLQVTGELFF

V: TRBV3-1
J: TRBJ1-3
CDR3: CAVQRQGAGNTIYF

V: TRBV7-9
J: TRBJ1-1
CDR3: CASSFARGDTEAFF

V: TRBV5-6
J: TRBJ1-1
CDR3: CASSFGDHTEAFF